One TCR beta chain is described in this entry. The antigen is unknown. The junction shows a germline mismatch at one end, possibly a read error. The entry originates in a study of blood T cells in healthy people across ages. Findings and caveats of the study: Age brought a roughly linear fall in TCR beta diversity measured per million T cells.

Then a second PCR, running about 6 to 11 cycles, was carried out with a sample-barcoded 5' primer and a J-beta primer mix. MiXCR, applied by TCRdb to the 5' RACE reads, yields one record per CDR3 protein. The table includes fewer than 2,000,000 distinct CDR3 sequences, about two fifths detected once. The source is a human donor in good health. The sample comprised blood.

The CDR3 region has the DNA TGTGCTAGTGGTTTCTTCCTGGGACAGGGGGCTATTGGGAATGAAAAACCGTTTTTT. Translation gives CASGFFLGQGAIGNEKPFF. This chain connects TRBV12-5 to TRBJ1-4; 12 nucleotides match TRBD1. CDR1 is LGHNT and CDR2 is FRNRAP in the germline V gene. The CDR3 has 19 amino acids.